Listed below are T cell receptor beta chains from one sample, sequenced in a study of shared T cell receptors in the human thymus. Clones were read by immunoSEQ multiplex PCR, and TCRdb kept only the in-frame ones, dropping some. There are about 660,000 clones in the sample; over 75% occur only once, and over 0.008% lies in the top ten. The same data also contributed to another study, on human thymus T cells.

The specimen sequenced was thymocytes. Receptor source: a boy younger than two with a congenital heart defect. CDR3s include the opening cysteine and the closing phenylalanine or tryptophan. The D gene is left open where the match is weak. For some rows the clone size is stated as once, few or many, or as a class when expanded; others skip it.

.	TRBV30	TRBD2	TRBJ2-2	TGTGCCTGGAGTTCAGCGGGAGAAGGGACCGGGGAGCTGTTTTTT	CAWSSAGEGTGELFF
.	TRBV30	TRBD2	TRBJ2-7	TGTGCCTGGAGTCCCTCTAGCGGGAGCTCCTACGAGCAGTACTTC	CAWSPSSGSSYEQYF
.	TRBV6-5	TRBD1	TRBJ2-7	TGTGCCACCGCCCGGACAGGGCCCTACGAGCAGTACTTC	CATARTGPYEQYF
once	TRBV6-1	TRBD2	TRBJ2-7	TGTGCCAGCGTTTGGACTGGACTAGCGGTCGTCGAGCAGTACTTC	CASVWTGLAVVEQYF
once	TRBV14	.	TRBJ2-7	TGTGCCAGCAGCCTTGTGGGGTCCGGGAGCGAGCAGTACTTC	CASSLVGSGSEQYF
.	TRBV2	TRBD1	TRBJ2-1	TGTGCCAGCTCTGGGACAGGGGGGAATGAGCAGTTCTTC	CASSGTGGNEQFF
.	TRBV29-1	TRBD2	TRBJ2-7	TGCAGCGTAGCGGGAGGGAACTACGAGCAGTACTTC	CSVAGGNYEQYF
.	TRBV30	TRBD2	TRBJ2-3	TGTGCCTGGAGTGTACGGGGGGGCGGGAATAGCACAGATACGCAGTATTTT	CAWSVRGGGNSTDTQYF
.	TRBV7-3	.	TRBJ2-6	TGTGCCAGCAGCTTGGGCAGATGCTCTGGGGCCAACGTCCTGACTTTC	CASSLGRCSGANVLTF
.	TRBV19	TRBD2	TRBJ2-1	TGTGCCAGTAGTACTCCGTCTAGCGGGAGCCTTCCAGGGGAGCAGTTCTTC	CASSTPSSGSLPGEQFF
.	TRBV4-3	.	TRBJ1-4	TGCGCCAGCAGCCAACCTGGGGGGGGCGGGAGTGAAAAACTGTTTTTT	CASSQPGGGGSEKLFF
.	TRBV30	TRBD1	TRBJ1-2	TGTGCCTGGAGTGGGAGGACAGGCCGTCGCTACACCTTC	CAWSGRTGRRYTF
.	TRBV5-1	TRBD2	TRBJ2-6	TGCGCCAGCAGCTTGTATAAGTGGGCGGGAGCGGGGGCCAACGTCCTGACTTTC	CASSLYKWAGAGANVLTF
.	TRBV9	TRBD2	TRBJ2-1	TGTGCCAGCAGCGTAGAAGCGGGAGGACGAAACCAAAACAATGAGCAGTTCTTC	CASSVEAGGRNQNNEQFF
.	TRBV6-1	TRBD1	TRBJ1-3	TGTGCCAGCAGTGAACAGGGGGCTGGAAACACCATATATTTT	CASSEQGAGNTIYF
.	TRBV27	TRBD2	TRBJ2-7	TGTGCCAGCAGTTTATTGGCTAGCGGCTCCTACGAGCAGTACTTC	CASSLLASGSYEQYF
once	TRBV6-6	.	TRBJ2-4	TGTGCCAGCAGCCCTGGTCGGGCCAAAAACATTCAGTACTTC	CASSPGRAKNIQYF
once	TRBV28	.	TRBJ2-1	TGTGCCAGCAGTTTATTCACTCCCGTCTCCTACAATGAGCAGTTCTTC	CASSLFTPVSYNEQFF
once	TRBV2	.	TRBJ2-7	TGTGCCAGCTTCTTGCGGGACCCGGGCCCCGAGCAGTACTTC	CASFLRDPGPEQYF
.	TRBV9	.	TRBJ2-3	TGTGCCAGCAGCGTAGGCGGCCACCTCGGCGATACGCAGTATTTT	CASSVGGHLGDTQYF
.	TRBV15	TRBD2	TRBJ2-3	TGTGCCACCAGCAGACCCCGGGGAGGGGAATACACAGATACGCAGTATTTT	CATSRPRGGEYTDTQYF
.	TRBV7-6	.	TRBJ1-1	TGTGCCCCGAGGATGGGCACTGAAGCTTTCTTT	CAPRMGTEAFF
.	TRBV6-1	TRBD2	TRBJ2-7	TGTGCCAGCAGTGAAGCAGGGGAGGGAGCGATATTCGAAGAGCAGTACTTC	CASSEAGEGAIFEEQYF
.	TRBV25-1	.	TRBJ2-7	TGTGCCAGCAGTGAACTCGGGAGCTCCTACGAGCAGTACTTC	CASSELGSSYEQYF